A single sample gave rise to the 32 T cell receptor beta chains below, sequenced in a study of T cell changes during pregnancy in multiple sclerosis. The protocol was immunoSEQ multiplex PCR, while the TCRdb copy is restricted to in-frame clones and leaves out a portion. Here the sample spans around 61,000 clones, 91% being singletons. This material consisted of peripheral blood, taken in the third trimester of pregnancy. These receptors all come from a female donor in good health, enrolled as a control in a pregnancy study.

The chain has TRBV27 and TRBJ1-6; D gene ambiguous. The germline CDR1 and CDR2 sequences are MNHEY and SMNVEV (reference sequence). Trimming pared 4 bases from V and 0 bases from J, leaving 10 bases between. The CDR3 spans 16 residues. CDR3 in amino acids: CASSSGSSSYNSPLHF. CDR3 nucleotide sequence: TGTGCCAGCAGTTCCGGGTCGAGCTCCTATAATTCACCCCTCCACTTT.

This chain joins TRBV18 and TRBJ1-1; tentative D call: TRBD1 (5 bases). Germline CDR1 is KGHSH and CDR2 is LQKENI. Trimming took off 5 bases at V and 6 bases at J, with 16 bases between the two ends. The CDR3 spans 14 residues. CDR3 residues: CASSIGTSGAEAFF. The CDR3 DNA follows: TGTGCCAGCTCAATCGGGACCTCGGGGGCTGAAGCTTTCTTT.

This chain joins TRBV5-1 and TRBJ2-3, with TRBD2 identical over 8 bases. V lost 5 bases to trimming and J lost 1 base; unmatched junction nucleotides: 6. The CDR3 runs 15 residues. CDR1 is SGHRS and CDR2 is YFSETQ in the germline V gene. DNA of the CDR3: TGCGCCAGCAGAATGGCCGGGGGGGGCACAGATACGCAGTATTTT. Amino acid sequence: CASRMAGGGTDTQYF. The full variable domain, completed using reference TRBV5-1 and TRBJ2-3, is KAGVTQTPRYLIKTRGQQVTLSCSPISGHRSVSWYQQTPGQGLQFLFEYFSETQRNKGNFPGRFSGRQFSNSRSEMNVSTLELGDSALYLCASRMAGGGTDTQYFGPGTRLTVL.

J is TRBJ1-1 and V is TRBV28; D remains ambiguous. CDR1 and CDR2 (germline): MDHEN, SYDVKM. The ends were cut back, 3 bases at V and 1 base at J, with 9 bases in the middle. This CDR3 contains 14 residues. CDR3: CASSLGRWNTEAFF. DNA for the CDR3: TGTGCCAGCAGTTTGGGGAGATGGAACACTGAAGCTTTCTTT.

CDR3 loop: CASSSLIAGRDTEAFF. CDR3 coding DNA: TGTGCCAGCAGTTCCCTAATCGCAGGGAGGGACACTGAAGCTTTCTTT. The chain has TRBV28 and TRBJ1-1, with TRBD1 as a possible D gene (5 bases). With 4 bases removed from V and 3 bases from J, the gap between germline ends came to 18 bases. This CDR3 spans 16 amino acids. Germline V lookup: CDR1 MDHEN, CDR2 SYDVKM.

The V call is TRBV5-1, the J call TRBJ1-2; D is possibly TRBD1 (5 bases). Trimming removed 4 bases at V and 8 bases at J, with 18 bases between. The CDR3 runs to 14 residues. From germline, CDR1 is SGHRS and CDR2 YFSETQ. CDR3 DNA sequence: TGCGCCAGCAGCCCCAGGGCCCCCTCGGGCGGCTACACCTTC. This translates into CASSPRAPSGGYTF. Based on the CDR3 plus reference TRBV5-1 and TRBJ1-2, the full variable domain is KAGVTQTPRYLIKTRGQQVTLSCSPISGHRSVSWYQQTPGQGLQFLFEYFSETQRNKGNFPGRFSGRQFSNSRSEMNVSTLELGDSALYLCASSPRAPSGGYTFGSGTRLTVV.

The rearrangement links TRBV6-5 to TRBJ2-1; 11 bases align to TRBD2. The germline V gene encodes CDR1 MNHEY and CDR2 SVGAGI. This CDR3 has 15 amino acids. V gave up 6 bases and J gave up 2 bases; unmatched junction bases: 3. This chain's CDR3 is CASRVAGGTYNEQFF. The CDR3 DNA sequence: TGTGCCAGCAGAGTAGCGGGGGGGACCTACAATGAGCAGTTCTTC.

This sequence joins TRBV6-7 and TRBJ1-2; perhaps TRBD1 as D (5 bases). TRBV6-7 falls under the ORF class, with uncertain function. The CDR3 runs 16 residues. Trimming took off 7 bases at V and 7 bases at J, with 25 bases between the two ends. CDR3 region: CASIKTGTSKAGGYTF. In nucleotides, the CDR3 is TGTGCCAGCATCAAAACCGGGACTTCCAAGGCAGGTGGCTACACCTTC.

In regard to this clone: Other nucleotide sequences in the sample specify the same CDR3. This chain uses TRBV4-3 with TRBJ1-2, with TRBD1 matching 7 bases. This CDR3 has 14 amino acids. Germline V gene sequence: CDR1 LGHNA, CDR2 YSLEER. Germline trimming cut 1 base from V and 7 bases from J; bases unmatched to any gene: 6. The CDR3 DNA follows: TGCGCCAGCAGCCAAGTGAACAGGGGAGGTGGCTACACCTTC. It yields the protein CASSQVNRGGGYTF.

The chain recombines TRBV4-2 with TRBJ1-1; tentative D call: TRBD1 (6 bases). Germline loops: CDR1 LGHNA, CDR2 YNFKEQ. With 4 bases removed from V and 4 bases from J, the gap between germline ends came to 16 bases. The CDR3 spans 15 residues. The CDR3 protein is CASSPESGQSTEAFF. The CDR3, as DNA: TGTGCCAGCAGCCCCGAATCTGGACAGAGCACTGAAGCTTTCTTT.

This clone was seen only once. The V and J genes are TRBV7-2 and TRBJ2-3; D might be TRBD2 (6 bases). This CDR3 region has 14 residues. Trimming pared 0 bases from V and 3 bases from J, leaving 7 bases between. The germline gives CDR1 SGHTA, CDR2 FQGNSA. The CDR3 DNA follows: TGTGCCAGCAGCTTAGCACTAGCTACAGATACGCAGTATTTT. Translated: CASSLALATDTQYF.

The chain combines TRBV7-6 with TRBJ1-2; D gene ambiguous. V lost 5 bases and J 4 bases, leaving 17 bases between the germline ends. CDR3 size: 15 residues. Looked up from germline, CDR1 is SGHVS and CDR2 is FNYEAQ. The CDR3 bases are TGTGCCAGCAGCCCCCCGACTACACTGGGCTATGGCTACACCTTC. Residues: CASSPPTTLGYGYTF.

V usage is TRBV4-2 and J usage is TRBJ2-7, with 8 bases identical to TRBD1. The CDR3 length is 20 residues. CDR1 and CDR2 (germline): LGHNA, YNFKEQ. The V gene end was trimmed by 2 bases and the J gene end by 7 bases; junction bases not matched to a gene: 25. The CDR3 here is CASSQSGTQGATGKAREQYF. For the CDR3, the DNA is TGTGCCAGCAGCCAATCAGGGACCCAGGGGGCGACGGGGAAGGCTCGGGAGCAGTACTTC.

The rearrangement joins TRBV4-1 to TRBJ2-3; weak D call: TRBD1 (6 bases). V was clipped by 6 bases and J by 2 bases, with 12 bases between them. The CDR3 runs 14 residues. CDR1 is MGHRA and CDR2 is YSYEKL in the germline V gene. In nucleotides, the CDR3 is TGCGCCAGCAGACGGGACACCAACACAGATACGCAGTATTTT. Protein sequence: CASRRDTNTDTQYF.

The V gene is TRBV5-1, the J gene TRBJ1-1; 9 positions match TRBD1. V lost 4 bases to trimming and J lost 0 bases; unmatched junction nucleotides: 10. The CDR3 is 17 amino acids. Germline V lookup: CDR1 SGHRS, CDR2 YFSETQ. CDR3 region: CASSPRSGTGMNTEAFF. In DNA form, the CDR3 reads TGCGCCAGCAGCCCAAGGTCCGGGACAGGGATGAACACTGAAGCTTTCTTT.

V and J are TRBV7-9 and TRBJ1-1; a possible D gene is TRBD1 (6 bases). CDR1 SEHNR and CDR2 FQNEAQ come from the germline V gene (reference sequence). Trimming stripped 7 bases from V and 4 bases from J, with 10 bases between. There are 12 residues in the CDR3. CDR3 nucleotide sequence: TGTGCCAGCAAGTTAGGGGGCACTGAAGCTTTCTTT. This codes for CASKLGGTEAFF. The full variable domain, with the rest looked up from reference TRBV7-9 and TRBJ1-1, is DTGVSQNPRHKITKRGQNVTFRCDPISEHNRLYWYRQTLGQGPEFLTYFQNEAQLEKSRLLSDRFSAERPKGSFSTLEIQRTEQGDSAMYLCASKLGGTEAFFGQGTRLTVV.

The rearrangement links TRBV9 to TRBJ2-5; TRBD2 agrees at 7 bases. Germline V gene data show CDR1 as SGDLS and CDR2 as YYNGEE. Trimming cost V 4 bases and J 5 bases; bases outside gene matches: 8. This CDR3 spans 14 amino acids. Here the CDR3 reads CASSRTGGRETQYF. The CDR3 bases are TGTGCCAGCAGCCGGACGGGGGGAAGGGAGACCCAGTACTTC.

The V and J genes are TRBV30 and TRBJ1-1; D is undetermined. Deletions cut 1 base from V and 8 bases from J, with 20 bases between. The CDR3 extends over 15 amino acids. The germline V gene has CDR1 GTSNPN and CDR2 SVGIG (reference sequence). CDR3: CAWSEDSTGAREAFF. Written as DNA, the CDR3 is TGTGCCTGGAGTGAGGACTCAACGGGCGCTCGAGAAGCTTTCTTT.

This chain connects TRBV7-2 to TRBJ2-7, with D maybe TRBD2 (5 bases). The CDR3 spans 14 residues. From germline, CDR1 is SGHTA and CDR2 FQGNSA. V shed 3 bases and J shed 5 bases, with 14 bases lying between them. The CDR3 sequence: CASSFFGERNEQYF. CDR3 nucleotides: TGTGCCAGCAGCTTTTTCGGGGAGAGGAACGAGCAGTACTTC.

The V call is TRBV4-1, the J call TRBJ1-5; the match to TRBD1 covers 7 bases. The CDR3 contains 13 residues. Germline V CDR1 and CDR2: MGHRA, YSYEKL. V lost 4 bases and J lost 7; bases outside the gene matches: 4. CDR3 residues: CASSPGTVQPQHF. CDR3 in DNA: TGCGCCAGCAGCCCCGGGACAGTGCAGCCCCAGCATTTT.

In regard to this clone: One end of the junction is discordant with germline, which a read error may explain. The V and J genes are TRBV4-2 and TRBJ1-2; no clear D gene. In germline, CDR1 is LGHNA, CDR2 YNFKEQ. This CDR3 contains 13 residues. CDR3 in DNA: TGTGCCAGCAGCCAAGAGGAGACGGCAGCGAGAAACTTC. Translated, it gives CASSQEETAARNF.

The V call is TRBV2, the J call TRBJ1-6; D ambiguous. Germline V gene lookup returns CDR1 SNHLY and CDR2 FYNNEI. The V end lost 6 bases, the J end lost 0 bases, and 9 bases lay between the germline ends. The CDR3 has 15 amino acids. The CDR3 loop reads CASRAESSYNSPLHF. The CDR3 DNA follows: TGTGCCAGCAGGGCAGAAAGCTCCTATAATTCACCCCTCCACTTT.

Details on this clone: Germline is not matched at one junction end, which may reflect a read error. Other DNA sequences in the sample encode the same CDR3. The chain links TRBV6-5 to TRBJ1-5; TRBD1 matches at 9 bases. Germline V CDR1 and CDR2: MNHEY, SVGAGI. The CDR3 runs to 15 residues. The CDR3 DNA reads TGCGCCAGCAGTGCGACAGGGGGTTTCAATCAGCCCCAGCATTTT. Residues: CASSATGGFNQPQHF.

V is TRBV4-2 and J is TRBJ2-7, with 14 nucleotides matching TRBD2. V trimming: 1 base; J trimming: 1 base; junction bases outside the gene matches: 0. Germline V gene sequence: CDR1 LGHNA, CDR2 YNFKEQ. The CDR3 extends over 16 amino acids. This CDR3 is CASSQGLAGGSYEQYF. The CDR3 DNA follows: TGTGCCAGCAGCCAAGGACTAGCGGGGGGGTCCTACGAGCAGTACTTC.

This sequence joins TRBV4-2 and TRBJ1-4, with D possibly matching TRBD1 (5 bases). CDR3 length: 12 residues. V dropped 6 bases and J dropped 8 bases, with 10 bases sitting between them. CDR1 is LGHNA, CDR2 YNFKEQ, per germline. The CDR3 is CASSFTGEKLFF. CDR3 in DNA: TGTGCCAGCAGTTTTACAGGCGAAAAACTGTTTTTT.

This chain joins TRBV28 and TRBJ2-5; 8 bases match TRBD1. V lost 5 bases, J lost 3 bases, and 8 bases stayed unmatched. The CDR3 extends over 15 amino acids. Germline values: CDR1 MDHEN, CDR2 SYDVKM. CDR3 DNA sequence: TGTGCCAGCAGTCGCTCTTCGACAGGGGAAGAGACCCAGTACTTC. The encoded protein is CASSRSSTGEETQYF.

In its sample, this clone was seen once. The chain combines TRBV7-3 with TRBJ2-1; 10 nucleotides match TRBD1. Per the germline V gene, CDR1 is SGHTA and CDR2 is FQGTGA. The CDR3 is 15 amino acids. J lost 9 bases, V lost 6 bases, and 11 bases had no gene match. This CDR3 is CASSSPDRGKGEQFF. The CDR3 DNA reads as TGTGCCAGCAGTTCGCCGGACAGGGGGAAGGGTGAGCAGTTCTTC.

The genes are TRBV11-2 and TRBJ2-7; TRBD1 might be the D (6 bases). The CDR3 totals 15 residues. V lost 6 bases to trimming and J lost 0 bases, with 15 bases between them. Germline loops: CDR1 SGHAT, CDR2 FQNNGV. For the CDR3, the DNA is TGTGCCAGCAGTTCGATCCGGGACAACTCCTACGAGCAGTACTTC. This gives the protein CASSSIRDNSYEQYF.

This chain links TRBV9 with TRBJ1-1; D perhaps matches TRBD1 (5 bases). Germline-derived CDR1 and CDR2 are SGDLS and YYNGEE. CDR3 length: 13 residues. Trimming cost V 0 bases and J 7 bases, with 10 bases left between them. The CDR3 reads CASSVGQGREAFF. The CDR3 DNA sequence: TGTGCCAGCAGCGTAGGGCAGGGCCGTGAAGCTTTCTTT.

This chain joins TRBV27 and TRBJ1-2; a possible D gene is TRBD1 (6 bases). This CDR3 is built from 13 residues. From germline, CDR1 is MNHEY and CDR2 SMNVEV (reference sequence). Trimming cost V 6 bases and J 4 bases, with 12 bases left between them. CDR3 DNA: TGTGCCAGCAGCCCGGACAGTTTCTATGGCTACACCTTC. It yields the protein CASSPDSFYGYTF.

This chain joins TRBV30 and TRBJ1-6; D call uncertain. V was cut by 1 base and J by 7 bases, with 8 bases left in between. Germline V CDR1 and CDR2: GTSNPN, SVGIG (reference sequence). This CDR3 region has 13 residues. The CDR3 nucleotides read TGTGCCTGGAGTGAATACCAGAATTCACCCCTCCACTTT. Amino acids: CAWSEYQNSPLHF.

This sequence joins TRBV6-4 and TRBJ1-6; 10 positions agree with TRBD1. The CDR3 runs 14 residues. CDR1 is MRHNA, CDR2 SNTAGT, per germline. The V gene end was trimmed by 6 bases and the J gene end by 8 bases; junction bases not matched to a gene: 4. The CDR3 region is CASSRQGAYSPLHF. For the CDR3, the DNA is TGTGCCAGCAGCAGACAGGGGGCTTATTCACCCCTCCACTTT.